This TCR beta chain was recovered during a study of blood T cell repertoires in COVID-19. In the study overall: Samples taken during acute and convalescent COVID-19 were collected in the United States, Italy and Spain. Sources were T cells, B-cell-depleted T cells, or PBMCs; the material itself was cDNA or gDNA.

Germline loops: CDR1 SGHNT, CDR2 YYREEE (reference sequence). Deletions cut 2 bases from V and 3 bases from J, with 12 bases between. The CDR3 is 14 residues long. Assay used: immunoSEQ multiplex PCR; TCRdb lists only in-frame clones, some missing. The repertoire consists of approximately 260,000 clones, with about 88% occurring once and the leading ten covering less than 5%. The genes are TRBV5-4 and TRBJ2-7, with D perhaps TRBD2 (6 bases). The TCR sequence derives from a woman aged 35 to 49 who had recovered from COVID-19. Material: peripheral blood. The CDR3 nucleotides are TGTGCCAGCAGCTTCCAGGGCGGGGACTACGAGCAGTACTTC. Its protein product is CASSFQGGDYEQYF.